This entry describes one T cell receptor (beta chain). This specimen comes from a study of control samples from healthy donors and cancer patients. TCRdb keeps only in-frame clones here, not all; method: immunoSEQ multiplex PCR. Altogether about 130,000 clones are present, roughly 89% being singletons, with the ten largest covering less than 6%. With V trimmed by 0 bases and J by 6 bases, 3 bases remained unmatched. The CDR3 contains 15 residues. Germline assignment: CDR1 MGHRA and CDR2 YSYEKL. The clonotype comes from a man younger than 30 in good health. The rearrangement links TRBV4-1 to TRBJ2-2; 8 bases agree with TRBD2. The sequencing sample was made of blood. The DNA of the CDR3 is TGCGCCAGCAGCCAAGAATCACTAGCGGCCGGGGAGCTGTTTTTT. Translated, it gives CASSQESLAAGELFF.